This TCR beta chain was recovered during a study of OX40 agonist ivuxolimab in advanced cancers. Study as a whole: Ivuxolimab doses were 0.01, 0.1, 0.3, 1.5, 3 or 10 mg/kg every 2 weeks. Of the patients, three showed partial responses, one with hepatocellular carcinoma and two with cutaneous melanoma. Study findings and constraints: CD8+ T cells averaged more expanded clones than CD4+. Expanded peripheral T-cell antigen specificity went undetermined.

The germline CDR1 and CDR2 sequences are MNHNS and SASEGT. CDR3 length: 20 amino acids. The V gene end was trimmed by 3 bases and the J gene end by 0 bases; junction bases not matched to a gene: 9. The method was immunoSEQ multiplex PCR; TCRdb's version includes in-frame clones alone and lacks a portion of them. Altogether 65,000 to 70,000 clones are present, roughly 84% being singletons, with the ten largest covering approximately 0.4%. On this clone itself: As yet, its antigen is unknown.

V and J are TRBV6-1 and TRBJ2-1, with TRBD2 matching 15 bases. The sample consisted of CD4+ or CD8+ T cells sorted from blood, taken in a trial of the OX40 agonist ivuxolimab. The receptor's source is an adult with an advanced solid tumor such as melanoma, head and neck, liver or kidney cancer. The CDR3 nucleotides read TGTGCCAGCAGTGACGTGTTAGGACTAGCGGGGGGGAGCTCCTACAATGAGCAGTTCTTC. Protein product: CASSDVLGLAGGSSYNEQFF.